This T cell receptor (beta chain) comes out of a study of patients and donors after allogeneic stem cell transplantation (dated by TCRdb to 2019 to 2021). Libraries came from RT-PCR. The run used a NextSeq 550. Through fastp at Q25 and MiXCR, TCRdb rebuilt clones from the public reads, retaining in-frame beta chains. Rows merge per CDR3 protein into single entries with the most common DNA and genes. Counted in this sample were about a million distinct CDR3 sequences; over 15% of them appeared once. Around 6% of the sample belongs to the ten largest clones. This clonotype has at least ten counts. No cognate antigen has been identified for it. Base quality data are lacking; no much larger clone is found one base away. V and J lose 3 bases and 2 bases, and a span of 14 bases separates them. The CDR3 goes from the cysteine to the phenylalanine over 16 residues. Here the CDR3 DNA is all that survives: 48 bases in frame from base 1.

The receptor comes from a human donor who was either an allogeneic HSCT recipient or a stem cell or donor lymphocyte infusion donor (not recorded which). It is not recorded whose cells these are; they may come from a transplant donor. In this chain, TRBV12-3 or TRBV12-4 is recombined with TRBJ2-4; the D segment cannot be called with confidence. Sequenced material: blood, either unsorted or a sorted T cell fraction (not recorded which). The DNA is as follows: TGTGCCAGCAGTTTGGCAGTTCGCCAGACCAAAAACATTCAGTACTTC. It translates as CASSLAVRQTKNIQYF.